The 17 T cell receptor beta chains presented below share a single source sample, sequenced in a study of CD8+CD57+ T cells in acquired aplastic anemia. Patients chosen for sequencing had CD8+CD57+ cells that had expanded, as shown by flow cytometry. Template material for TCR beta VDJ and CDR3 profiling consisted of genomic DNA. TCRdb called the reads again in MiXCR, with one record for every CDR3 protein. The profile shows some 150,000 distinct CDR3 sequences, around 75% of them singletons. What was sequenced was sorted CD4+, CD8+, or CD8+CD57+ T cells (not recorded which) from PBMCs. All receptors come from a human donor with aplastic anemia.

This chain links TRBV7-2 with TRBJ1-4, with 10 bases lining up with TRBD1. J lost 6 bases, V lost 4 bases, and 5 bases had no gene match. There are 15 residues in the CDR3. CDR1 and CDR2 (germline): SGHTA, FQGNSA. The CDR3: CASSSTGTGDEKLFF. The CDR3 DNA sequence: TGTGCCAGCAGCTCTACCGGGACAGGGGATGAAAAACTGTTTTTT.

This rearrangement joins TRBV12-3 or TRBV12-4 to TRBJ2-7; 7 bases fit TRBD1. The CDR3 has 13 residues. The J segment lost 5 bases and the V segment lost 6 bases, leaving 7 bases of the junction unmatched. The CDR3 DNA is TGTGCCAGCAGGTCCGGGACAGTGCACGAGCAGTACTTC. It translates to CASRSGTVHEQYF.

The rearrangement links TRBV20-1 to TRBJ1-1; D unclear. Between the trimmed V and J ends, which lost 3 bases and 2 bases, there was a span of 10 bases. This CDR3 contains 13 residues. Germline V gives CDR1 DFQATT, CDR2 SNEGSKA (reference sequence). CDR3 DNA sequence: TGCAGTGCTAGTACTGCTACCAACACTGAAGCTTTCTTT. The encoded protein is CSASTATNTEAFF.

This clonotype appeared a few times. The V and J genes are TRBV7-9 and TRBJ1-1, with D uncertain. With 7 bases removed from V and 7 bases from J, the gap between germline ends came to 16 bases. Germline V gives CDR1 SEHNR, CDR2 FQNEAQ (reference sequence). The CDR3 length is 13 residues. The CDR3 nucleotides are TGTGCCAGCACCACTCAAGGATCACGTGAAGCTTTCTTT. As protein: CASTTQGSREAFF.

This clonotype was seen repeatedly, ten times or more. CDR3 amino acids: CASSYSTQGVGELFF. CDR3 nucleotides: TGTGCCAGCAGTTACTCGACACAGGGGGTCGGGGAGCTGTTTTTT. The chain has TRBV6-6 and TRBJ2-2; TRBD1 aligns across 8 bases. Germline V gene lookup returns CDR1 MNHNY and CDR2 SVGAGI (reference sequence). The CDR3 contains 15 residues. The V gene end was trimmed by 0 bases and the J gene end by 7 bases; junction bases not matched to a gene: 4.

This clonotype has a single count. One junction end disagrees with the germline gene, perhaps due to a read error. The chain recombines TRBV25-1 with TRBJ1-1; D is unresolved. Germline CDR1 reads MGHDK; CDR2 reads SYGVNS. The CDR3 length is 13 residues. The CDR3 DNA sequence: TGTGCCAGCAGTGGAAGTCGGGTCACTGGAGCTTTCTTT. Protein: CASSGSRVTGAFF.

The rearrangement joins TRBV6-4 to TRBJ1-6; no clear D. The ends were cut back, 6 bases at V and 10 bases at J, with 13 bases in the middle. Germline V lookup: CDR1 MRHNA, CDR2 SNTAGT. The CDR3 consists of 13 residues. The DNA of the CDR3 is TGTGCCAGCAGATCGGTAGTCGGGTCACCCCTCCACTTT. This gives the protein CASRSVVGSPLHF.

The chain is built from TRBV6-5 and TRBJ1-3; 7 positions match TRBD1. The CDR3 loop spans 15 amino acids. CDR1 is MNHEY, CDR2 SVGAGI, per germline. J lost 3 bases, V lost 0 bases, and 2 bases had no gene match. Here the CDR3 reads CASSYSRGLGNTIYF. In nucleotides, the CDR3 is TGTGCCAGCAGTTACTCAAGGGGGCTTGGAAACACCATATATTTT.

This clonotype has just a few counts. J is TRBJ2-3 and V is TRBV10-3; 8 bases are shared with TRBD1. Trimming at V came to 3 bases and at J to 5 bases, leaving 7 bases not matched to a gene. Germline CDR1 ENHRY, CDR2 SYGVKD. The CDR3 runs 15 residues. The CDR3 DNA reads as TGTGCCATCAGTGATTCACAGGGGGAGATAGATACGCAGTATTTT. Translated, it gives CAISDSQGEIDTQYF.

This chain joins TRBV15 and TRBJ1-1; no definite D call. The ends were cut back, 3 bases at V and 10 bases at J, with 12 bases in the middle. The CDR3 extends over 12 amino acids. In germline, CDR1 is LNHNV, CDR2 YYDKDF (reference sequence). In DNA, the CDR3 is TGTGCCACCAGCAGGGAAGATGGAGGAGCTTTCTTT. Translation gives CATSREDGGAFF.

This clonotype was detected only a few times. The rearrangement joins TRBV5-1 to TRBJ2-5; D is possibly TRBD1 or TRBD2 (5 bases each). Trimming took 5 bases from V and 2 from J, leaving 10 bases between them. CDR1 and CDR2 (germline): SGHRS, YFSETQ. This CDR3 contains 13 residues. CDR3 coding DNA: TGCGCCAGCAGACCGGGACCTCAAGAGACCCAGTACTTC. It is translated as CASRPGPQETQYF. Variable domain in full (rest from reference TRBV5-1 and TRBJ2-5): KAGVTQTPRYLIKTRGQQVTLSCSPISGHRSVSWYQQTPGQGLQFLFEYFSETQRNKGNFPGRFSGRQFSNSRSEMNVSTLELGDSALYLCASRPGPQETQYFGPGTRLLVL.

The V call is TRBV20-1, the J call TRBJ1-4, with TRBD1 matching over 8 bases. V trimming: 1 base; J trimming: 6 bases; junction bases outside the gene matches: 7. This CDR3 comprises 15 residues. CDR1 and CDR2 (germline): DFQATT, SNEGSKA (reference sequence). The DNA for the CDR3 is TGCAGTGCTAGAGGTCCCACAGGGGGTGATGAAAAACTGTTTTTT. It yields the protein CSARGPTGGDEKLFF.

This clonotype was seen only a few times. The gene calls are TRBV7-9 and TRBJ1-2; tentative D call: TRBD1 (6 bases). The CDR3 totals 14 residues. The V gene lost 6 bases and the J gene lost 5 bases, with 16 bases spanning the gap. CDR1 and CDR2 from the germline V gene are SEHNR and FQNEAQ (reference sequence). This CDR3 reads CASSSGAGQYGYTF. The CDR3, as DNA: TGTGCCAGCAGTTCAGGGGCAGGGCAATATGGCTACACCTTC.

V and J are TRBV7-9 and TRBJ2-1, with D possibly called TRBD1 or TRBD2 (5 bases each). Germline-derived CDR1 and CDR2 are SEHNR and FQNEAQ (reference sequence). The CDR3 sequence is 15 residues long. The V gene lost 5 bases and the J gene lost 5 bases, with 16 bases spanning the gap. CDR3 bases: TGTGCCAGCAGCCCCCTCCCGGGACGAAACAATGAGCAGTTCTTC. Residues: CASSPLPGRNNEQFF. The whole variable domain, remainder taken from reference TRBV7-9 and TRBJ2-1, is DTGVSQNPRHKITKRGQNVTFRCDPISEHNRLYWYRQTLGQGPEFLTYFQNEAQLEKSRLLSDRFSAERPKGSFSTLEIQRTEQGDSAMYLCASSPLPGRNNEQFFGPGTRLTVL.

For this clonotype: A much more abundant neighbour one base away suggests this may be a read error. Without the conserved terminal phenylalanine or tryptophan, this CDR3 likely stems from a read error. This sequence joins TRBV12-3 or TRBV12-4 and TRBJ2-2; D remains ambiguous. Trimming pared 3 bases from V and 8 bases from J, leaving 7 bases between. The CDR3 spans 12 residues. CDR3 in DNA: TGTGCCAGCAGTTTTGGCCTAGGGGAGCTGTTTTCT. This encodes CASSFGLGELFS.

The table lists this clonotype with a few counts. The rearrangement joins TRBV27 to TRBJ2-2, with D perhaps TRBD2 (6 bases). Trimming stripped 8 bases from V and 5 bases from J, with 15 bases between. The CDR3 sequence is 14 residues long. Per the germline V gene, CDR1 is MNHEY and CDR2 is SMNVEV (reference sequence). CDR3 sequence reads: CASQKGTLTGELFF. The CDR3 nucleotides are TGTGCCAGCCAGAAGGGGACTTTGACCGGGGAGCTGTTTTTT.

J is TRBJ2-7 and V is TRBV10-3, with D unresolved. Trimming shortened V by 0 bases and J by 3 bases, and 12 bases separated the two germline ends. The CDR3 contains 15 residues. The V gene's germline CDR1 is ENHRY and CDR2 SYGVKD. The CDR3 DNA follows: TGTGCCATCAGTGAGTCTACGCGCCGGAGCTACGAGCAGTACTTC. Protein: CAISESTRRSYEQYF.